The 31 T cell receptor beta chains presented below share a single source sample, sequenced in a study of shared clonotypes between healthy human individuals. Profiling relied on immunoSEQ multiplex PCR, and the TCRdb table lists in-frame clones only, not all of them. The data show under 2,500,000 clones, with more than 90% seen just once and 0.1% to 0.15% held by the top ten. Sequenced sample: naive CD4+ T cells sorted from blood. Subset noted: CD45RA+ positively selected. The origin of the receptors is a man aged 18-30 years in good health.

The V and J genes are TRBV5-1 and TRBJ2-1; TRBD2 aligns across 15 bases. The CDR3 is 18 amino acids. V shed 4 bases and J 4 bases; nucleotides not matched to a gene: 9. CDR1 SGHRS and CDR2 YFSETQ come from the germline V gene. The CDR3 sequence: CASSTRTSGGALYNEQFF. The CDR3 DNA reads as TGCGCCAGCAGCACCCGGACTAGCGGGGGGGCCCTATACAATGAGCAGTTCTTC.

This sequence joins TRBV5-4 and TRBJ2-7; 10 bases line up with TRBD1. Trimming cost V 1 base and J 3 bases; bases outside gene matches: 1. Germline-derived CDR1 and CDR2 are SGHNT and YYREEE (reference sequence). This CDR3 comprises 14 residues. The CDR3 region has the DNA TGTGCCAGCAGCTTGTGGGACAGGGGCTACGAGCAGTACTTC. As protein: CASSLWDRGYEQYF.

The V call is TRBV2, the J call TRBJ2-4; weak D call: TRBD1 (6 bases). The CDR3 has 15 amino acids. V was pared by 4 bases and J by 2 bases, with 12 bases between. Germline lookup yields CDR1 SNHLY and CDR2 FYNNEI. Here the CDR3 DNA reads TGTGCCAGCAGTGTACAGGGCTTTTCCAAAAACATTCAGTACTTC. This gives the protein CASSVQGFSKNIQYF.

CDR3 in amino acids: CASSLIGAEQFF. The DNA of the CDR3 is TGTGCCAGCAGCTTAATTGGTGCTGAGCAGTTCTTC. This sequence joins TRBV11-2 and TRBJ2-1; D is unclear. V lost 2 bases and J lost 9, with 8 bases in between. The CDR3 consists of 12 residues. The germline V gene has CDR1 SGHAT and CDR2 FQNNGV. Variable domain in full (rest from reference TRBV11-2 and TRBJ2-1): EAGVAQSPRYKIIEKRQSVAFWCNPISGHATLYWYQQILGQGPKLLIQFQNNGVVDDSQLPKDRFSAERLKGVDSTLKIQPAKLEDSAVYLCASSLIGAEQFFGPGTRLTVL.

The V call is TRBV28, the J call TRBJ2-7; 7 nucleotides match TRBD1. Per germline, CDR1 MDHEN and CDR2 SYDVKM. CDR3 length: 16 residues. With 5 bases clipped from V and 4 bases from J, the junction kept 14 bases outside the gene matches. The CDR3 nucleotides read TGTGCCAGCAGTCCCTATGCCGAGACAGGGCGGTACGAGCAGTACTTC. This gives the protein CASSPYAETGRYEQYF.

The chain has TRBV13 and TRBJ1-3; no reliable D call. In germline, CDR1 is PRHDT, CDR2 FYEKMQ (reference sequence). The CDR3 runs to 15 residues. Deletions cut 8 bases from V and 3 bases from J, with 17 bases between. CDR3 DNA sequence: TGTGCCAGCCTGATAAGGAGAGCGATTGGAAACACCATATATTTT. This sequence encodes CASLIRRAIGNTIYF.

This clone was counted a single time. The J gene is TRBJ2-1, the V gene TRBV4-1; D not certain. V lost 2 bases and J 3 bases, leaving 8 bases between the germline ends. Germline V gene data show CDR1 as MGHRA and CDR2 as YSYEKL. This CDR3 has 14 amino acids. The CDR3 here is CASSQPIIYNEQFF. CDR3 nucleotides: TGCGCCAGCAGCCAACCTATAATCTACAATGAGCAGTTCTTC.

The genes are TRBV4-1 and TRBJ2-1; tentative D call: TRBD1 (5 bases). Germline CDR1 and CDR2: MGHRA and YSYEKL. The CDR3 length is 15 residues. V gave up 2 bases and J gave up 7 bases, with 15 bases separating them. This CDR3 is CASSQIRTKSNEQFF. CDR3 coding DNA: TGCGCCAGCAGCCAAATAAGGACAAAAAGTAATGAGCAGTTCTTC.

This chain joins TRBV6-1 and TRBJ2-7, with 7 bases fitting TRBD1. Trimming at V came to 5 bases and at J to 5 bases, leaving 3 bases not matched to a gene. Germline V gene data show CDR1 as MNHNS and CDR2 as SASEGT. This CDR3 spans 12 amino acids. The CDR3 DNA reads as TGTGCCAGCAGTAAACAGGGGAACGAGCAGTACTTC. Amino acid sequence: CASSKQGNEQYF.

The chain links TRBV19 to TRBJ1-2, with TRBD1 matching over 10 bases. V lost 3 bases, J lost 8 bases, and 6 bases stayed unmatched. This CDR3 has 14 residues. Germline loops: CDR1 LNHDA, CDR2 SQIVND (reference sequence). The CDR3 loop is CASSIARDRGGYTF. CDR3 nucleotides: TGTGCCAGTAGTATCGCCCGGGACAGGGGCGGCTACACCTTC.

The chain combines TRBV18 with TRBJ2-5; 8 bases align to TRBD1. The CDR3 covers 15 residues. The germline V gene has CDR1 KGHSH and CDR2 LQKENI. J was trimmed by 5 bases and V by 0 bases; bases with no gene match: 5. The CDR3 here is CASSPPTRTGETQYF. DNA of the CDR3: TGTGCCAGCTCACCACCCACTCGGACAGGGGAGACCCAGTACTTC.

The CDR3 is CSVEPGVGYGYTF. In nucleotides, the CDR3 is TGCAGCGTTGAACCAGGGGTTGGCTATGGCTACACCTTC. This chain links TRBV29-1 with TRBJ1-2; maybe TRBD1 (6 bases). Germline CDR1 is SQVTM and CDR2 is ANQGSEA. V was cut by 2 bases and J by 4 bases, with 11 bases left in between. The CDR3 covers 13 residues.

J is TRBJ2-7 and V is TRBV7-2, with a weak D call TRBD1 (5 bases). Trimming shortened V by 3 bases and J by 3 bases, and 15 bases separated the two germline ends. Germline CDR1 is SGHTA and CDR2 is FQGNSA. This CDR3 is 15 amino acids long. The CDR3 loop reads CASSFLTVFGYEQYF. CDR3 nucleotides: TGTGCCAGCAGCTTCCTGACAGTATTCGGCTACGAGCAGTACTTC.

V usage is TRBV6-5 and J usage is TRBJ1-5; maybe TRBD1 (5 bases). The CDR3 contains 13 residues. Deletions cut 8 bases from V and 5 bases from J, with 13 bases between. Germline V lookup: CDR1 MNHEY, CDR2 SVGAGI. The CDR3 reads CASCREKDQPQHF. The CDR3, as DNA: TGTGCCAGCTGCAGGGAAAAGGATCAGCCCCAGCATTTT.

The rearrangement links TRBV6-1 to TRBJ2-7; no firm D call. This CDR3 spans 14 amino acids. Trimming shortened V by 4 bases and J by 5 bases, and 15 bases separated the two germline ends. The germline gives CDR1 MNHNS, CDR2 SASEGT. CDR3 in DNA: TGTGCCAGCAGTGCCTCTCGGGCTACTAACGAGCAGTACTTC. Translating it yields CASSASRATNEQYF.

CDR3 in amino acids: CASSEQRQETQYF. Written as DNA, the CDR3 is TGCGCCAGCAGCGAACAGCGGCAAGAGACCCAGTACTTC. This sequence joins TRBV10-1 and TRBJ2-5; TRBD2 is a possible D gene (5 bases). Germline lookup yields CDR1 WNHNN and CDR2 SYGVQD (reference sequence). The CDR3 covers 13 residues. V lost 6 bases, J lost 2 bases, and 10 bases lay in between.

This chain joins TRBV10-3 and TRBJ2-1, with a weak D call TRBD2 (7 bases). CDR1 is ENHRY and CDR2 is SYGVKD in the germline V gene. The CDR3 extends over 12 amino acids. V gave up 4 bases and J gave up 8 bases, with 9 bases separating them. The CDR3 sequence is CAISGEGDEQFF. The CDR3 coding sequence is TGTGCCATCAGTGGGGAGGGGGATGAGCAGTTCTTC.

About this clone itself: The sample contains more than one DNA sequence encoding this CDR3. V is TRBV6-5 and J is TRBJ1-3; no reliable D call. V lost 6 bases and J lost 4, with 7 bases in between. This CDR3 spans 12 amino acids. Per the germline V gene, CDR1 is MNHEY and CDR2 is SVGAGI. The CDR3 DNA is TGTGCCAGCAGGGGTACCGGAAACACCATATATTTT. This encodes CASRGTGNTIYF.

The chain recombines TRBV6-6 with TRBJ2-3; D perhaps matches TRBD2 (7 bases). The V end was cut by 4 bases, the J end by 0 bases, with 11 bases between. CDR1 and CDR2 from the germline V gene are MNHNY and SVGAGI (reference sequence). The CDR3 covers 15 residues. The CDR3 nucleotides read TGTGCCAGCAGTTGGACAGCGGGAAGCACAGATACGCAGTATTTT. It yields the protein CASSWTAGSTDTQYF.

The rearrangement links TRBV5-1 to TRBJ2-5, with TRBD2 as a possible D gene (5 bases). Germline CDR1 and CDR2: SGHRS and YFSETQ. This CDR3 has 15 residues. Deletions cut 4 bases from V and 5 bases from J, with 18 bases between. CDR3 sequence: CASSREASNSETQYF. The CDR3 nucleotides read TGCGCCAGCAGCAGAGAGGCTAGCAATAGTGAGACCCAGTACTTC.

To note about this clone: In the same sample, other DNA sequences code for this CDR3. The chain uses TRBV7-9 and TRBJ1-4, with D unclear. In germline, CDR1 is SEHNR, CDR2 FQNEAQ (reference sequence). The ends were cut back, 1 base at V and 5 bases at J, with 5 bases in the middle. The CDR3 is made up of 13 amino acids. CDR3 in DNA: TGTGCCAGCAGCTTAGGGGGAAATGAAAAACTGTTTTTT. Translating gives CASSLGGNEKLFF.

The chain couples TRBV5-1 to TRBJ2-7, with TRBD1 matching 8 bases. Germline trimming cut 7 bases from V and 4 bases from J; bases unmatched to any gene: 25. CDR3 length equals 19 residues. Germline assignment: CDR1 SGHRS and CDR2 YFSETQ. The DNA of the CDR3 is TGCGCCAGCCCCGACAGACAAGTGAACAGGGGGATCAAGGGGTACGAGCAGTACTTC. It codes for CASPDRQVNRGIKGYEQYF.

The chain employs TRBV18 and TRBJ2-5; 11 nucleotides line up with TRBD2. This CDR3 comprises 15 residues. The V gene end was trimmed by 4 bases and the J gene end by 5 bases; junction bases not matched to a gene: 6. Germline V CDR1 and CDR2: KGHSH, LQKENI. This chain's CDR3 is CASSRTSGSSETQYF. CDR3 coding DNA: TGTGCCAGCTCACGAACTAGCGGGAGTTCGGAGACCCAGTACTTC.

The chain links TRBV5-1 to TRBJ2-3, with 11 bases identical to TRBD1. The CDR3 sequence is 17 residues long. V lost 3 bases, J lost 3 bases, and 9 bases stayed unmatched. Looked up from germline, CDR1 is SGHRS and CDR2 is YFSETQ. DNA for the CDR3: TGCGCCAGCAGCTCTTCCCGGACAGGGGGCAGGACAGATACGCAGTATTTT. It specifies CASSSSRTGGRTDTQYF.

The CDR3 coding sequence is TGTGCCAGCAGCATGGGACCTCTGGGGGGAAACACCATATATTTT. Translated: CASSMGPLGGNTIYF. This sequence joins TRBV7-9 and TRBJ1-3, with a weak D call TRBD1 (5 bases). V was clipped by 5 bases and J by 4 bases, with 15 bases between them. The CDR3 is 15 amino acids. Germline values: CDR1 SEHNR, CDR2 FQNEAQ (reference sequence).

This clone occurred once. The chain recombines TRBV10-3 with TRBJ2-3; 10 nucleotides align to TRBD2. V dropped 10 bases and J dropped 4; count of bases not matched to a gene: 11. CDR1 and CDR2 from the germline V gene are ENHRY and SYGVKD. The CDR3 length is 15 residues. CDR3 sequence (DNA): TGTGCCACCCGCCCCCCTAGCGGGAGCGCAGATACGCAGTATTTT. Protein sequence: CATRPPSGSADTQYF.

The genes are TRBV6-5 and TRBJ2-7, with D maybe TRBD2 (6 bases). The germline V gene has CDR1 MNHEY and CDR2 SVGAGI. There are 12 residues in the CDR3. V was clipped by 4 bases and J by 6 bases, with 10 bases between them. This chain's CDR3 is CASSSLGGEQYF. The CDR3 DNA follows: TGTGCCAGCAGTTCCCTGGGAGGCGAGCAGTACTTC.

The rearrangement uses TRBV5-4 and TRBJ2-2, with D perhaps assigned TRBD1 or TRBD2 (5 bases each). Germline-derived CDR1 and CDR2 are SGHNT and YYREEE (reference sequence). The length of the CDR3 is 15 residues. V lost 4 bases and J lost 6, with 16 bases in between. The chain's CDR3 is CASSPGTLGAGELFF. The CDR3 region has the DNA TGTGCCAGCAGCCCCGGGACGCTGGGAGCCGGGGAGCTGTTTTTT. Looking up the rest from reference TRBV5-4 and TRBJ2-2 gives the full variable domain: ETGVTQSPTHLIKTRGQQVTLRCSSQSGHNTVSWYQQALGQGPQFIFQYYREEENGRGNFPPRFSGLQFPNYSSELNVNALELDDSALYLCASSPGTLGAGELFFGEGSRLTVL.

V is TRBV6-1 and J is TRBJ2-7, with 8 bases lining up with TRBD1. CDR3 length equals 14 residues. V was pared by 5 bases and J by 3 bases, with 6 bases of the junction left unmatched. From germline, CDR1 is MNHNS and CDR2 SASEGT. The CDR3, as DNA: TGTGCCAGCAGTAGACAGGGGTTCAACTACGAGCAGTACTTC. This translates into CASSRQGFNYEQYF.

This clone was counted once. The chain recombines TRBV2 with TRBJ2-2; no clear D. V was pared by 0 bases and J by 1 base, with 6 bases between. From germline, CDR1 is SNHLY and CDR2 FYNNEI. The CDR3 is 15 residues long. Here the CDR3 reads CASSEAGLNTGELFF. As DNA, the CDR3 is TGTGCCAGCAGTGAAGCCGGGCTGAACACCGGGGAGCTGTTTTTT.

CDR3 DNA: TGCGCCAGCAGCTTAAGTTGGTTCCGAGACACCGGGGAGCTGTTTTTT. Translated: CASSLSWFRDTGELFF. The rearrangement uses TRBV5-1 and TRBJ2-2; D remains unclear. V lost 2 bases, J lost 3 bases, and 14 bases lay in between. Germline V gene sequence: CDR1 SGHRS, CDR2 YFSETQ. There are 16 residues in the CDR3.